This T cell receptor beta chain was captured by sequencing in a study of chronic HIV infection and antiretroviral therapy. TCRdb recomputed calls from the 5' RACE reads with MiXCR, one row per CDR3 protein. The sample lists under 55,000 distinct CDR3 sequences, over 15% occurring once. The CDR3 covers 15 residues. The V gene lost 4 bases and the J gene lost 5 bases, with 17 bases spanning the gap. Germline values: CDR1 MDHEN, CDR2 SYDVKM. This sequence was found in an adult who had HIV and had not received antiretroviral therapy, or was an uninfected healthy control (not recorded which). The chain joins TRBV28 to TRBJ1-1, with D maybe TRBD1 (6 bases). Source material: peripheral blood. As DNA, the CDR3 is TGTGCCAGCAGTTCCCCGGGGGCAAGGCGTACTGAAGCTTTCTTT. Its protein product is CASSSPGARRTEAFF.